This is a list of T cell receptor beta chains from one sample in a study of OX40 agonist ivuxolimab in advanced cancers. Sequenced by immunoSEQ multiplex PCR; TCRdb stores in-frame clones only, minus some. The sample has 50,000 to 80,000 clones; around 90% are singletons. The specimen comprised CD4+ or CD8+ T cells sorted from blood, sampled in a trial of the OX40 agonist ivuxolimab. Source of these receptors: an adult with an advanced solid tumor such as melanoma, head and neck, liver or kidney cancer. Both conserved end residues are part of each CDR3. D genes are given only for firm matches. Clone size is not always given. Where it is, it says once, few, many or a class for expanded clones.

J gene,V gene,clone size,D gene,CDR3 DNA,CDR3 protein
TRBJ2-2,TRBV10-3,NA,TRBD2,TGTGCCATCGCTCCGGGACTAGCGGGAGCGGGCACCGGGGAGCTGTTTTTT,CAIAPGLAGAGTGELFF
TRBJ2-1,TRBV29-1,NA,TRBD1,TGCAGCGTCGCGGGACAGGGATACAATGAGCAGTTCTTC,CSVAGQGYNEQFF
TRBJ2-1,TRBV11-2,NA,TRBD1,TGTGCCAGCAGCTTAGCCGGACAGGGAAAGTTCTTC,CASSLAGQGKFF
TRBJ2-7,TRBV11-1,NA,TRBD1,TGTGCCAGCAGCACACAAAGGACAGGGACCTACGAGCAGTACTTC,CASSTQRTGTYEQYF
TRBJ2-2,TRBV7-9,once,TRBD1,TGTGCCAGCAGCTTAGGAGACAGGGATAACGGGGAGCTGTTTTTT,CASSLGDRDNGELFF
TRBJ1-1,TRBV5-1,NA,TRBD1,TGCGCCAGCAGCAGGGGACAGGGTAACACTGAAGCTTTCTTT,CASSRGQGNTEAFF
TRBJ2-4,TRBV4-1,NA,TRBD2,TGCGCCAGCAGCCAAGAAAGAGGCGGACTAGCGGGTCTAACCTACATTCAGTACTTC,CASSQERGGLAGLTYIQYF
TRBJ1-5,TRBV18,NA,NA,TGTGCCAGCTCACTGGGGCAGGGAGGGAATCAGCCCCAGCATTTT,CASSLGQGGNQPQHF
TRBJ2-2,TRBV6-4,once,TRBD2,TGTGCCAGCAGTCAACTAGCGGGAGGAAATACCGGGGAGCTGTTTTTT,CASSQLAGGNTGELFF
TRBJ1-6,TRBV27,few,TRBD1,TGTGCCAGCAGTTGGGGGGACAGCGTAAATTCACCCCTCCACTTT,CASSWGDSVNSPLHF
TRBJ2-1,TRBV7-2,NA,NA,TGTGCCAGCAGCTCCTCCGGACTATACAATGAGCAGTTCTTC,CASSSSGLYNEQFF
TRBJ1-1,TRBV7-9,NA,NA,TGTGCCAGCAGCCAAGGACGGCACACTGAAGTTTTCTTT,CASSQGRHTEVFF
TRBJ2-7,TRBV9,NA,NA,TGTGCCAGCAGCGGTGGCCCCGGCGGGGATCTCGCCGAGCAGTACTTC,CASSGGPGGDLAEQYF
TRBJ2-5,TRBV11-1,NA,NA,TGTGCCAGCAGCTCGGGGGTAGGCGGAGACCAAGAGACCCAGTACTTC,CASSSGVGGDQETQYF
TRBJ1-5,TRBV4-1,NA,NA,TGCGCCAGCAGCATTCAGGAGGGCAATCAGCCCCAGCATTTT,CASSIQEGNQPQHF
TRBJ1-2,TRBV6-5,NA,TRBD1,TGTGCCACGCTCGCGGGACAGGGGCGAAGCTACACCTTC,CATLAGQGRSYTF
TRBJ1-1,TRBV6-1,NA,TRBD1,TGTGCCAGCAGTGAAAACCGGGACAGTGAAGCTTTCTTT,CASSENRDSEAFF
TRBJ2-3,TRBV7-2,NA,NA,TGTGCCAGCAGCTGGGGGGGGCAGGCCCCGCAGTATTTT,CASSWGGQAPQYF
TRBJ2-1,TRBV7-2,NA,NA,TGTGCCAGCAGCTATGGTCGGAATGAGCAGTTCTTC,CASSYGRNEQFF
TRBJ2-2,TRBV6-4,NA,TRBD2,TGTGCCAGCAGTGATGGACTAGCGGGAGACACCGGGGAGCTGTTTTTT,CASSDGLAGDTGELFF
TRBJ2-2,TRBV7-2,NA,NA,TGTGCCAGCAGCTTAAGGCCACTAGCGTCCGGGACAACCGGGGAGCTGTTTTTT,CASSLRPLASGTTGELFF
TRBJ2-3,TRBV21-1,NA,NA,TGTGCCAGCAGCCCCGGGACGCCTCGCTTGGAGAGCACAGATACGCAGTATTTT,CASSPGTPRLESTDTQYF
TRBJ1-1,TRBV29-1,NA,TRBD1,TGCAGCGTTTCTTCCGCCGGGACAGGGGCTGAAGCTTTCTTT,CSVSSAGTGAEAFF
TRBJ1-3,TRBV30,NA,NA,TGTGCCTGGAGGGGCTCTGGAAACACCATATATTTT,CAWRGSGNTIYF
TRBJ1-2,TRBV9,NA,NA,TGTGCCAGCAGCCCCCGCTATGGCTACACCTTC,CASSPRYGYTF
TRBJ1-1,TRBV19,NA,NA,TGTGCCAGTAGAGTTGTGGCAGGGCGAACCGATGAAGCTTTCTTT,CASRVVAGRTDEAFF
TRBJ1-1,TRBV5-4,once,NA,TGTGCCAGCAGCTTGGGGGGTACAATGAACACTGAAGCTTTCTTT,CASSLGGTMNTEAFF
TRBJ2-5,TRBV7-2,NA,TRBD2,TGTGCCAGCAGCTTAGTTGGTAGCGGGAGCGAGACCCAGTACTTC,CASSLVGSGSETQYF
TRBJ2-5,TRBV19,NA,TRBD1,TGTGCCAGTAGTATATTTGGGACAGGGGGCCAAGAGACCCAGTACTTC,CASSIFGTGGQETQYF
TRBJ2-2,TRBV4-1,NA,NA,TGCGCCAGCAGCCAGCCCACAGGGTTTATGGCCGGGGAGCTGTTTTTT,CASSQPTGFMAGELFF
TRBJ2-7,TRBV30,NA,NA,TGTGCCTGGGGTCTTTACGAGCAGTACTTC,CAWGLYEQYF
TRBJ1-1,TRBV10-2,NA,NA,TGCGCCAGCAGTGAGTCTATGGTGTTAGGACGGAGCTTGAACACTGAAGCTTTCTTT,CASSESMVLGRSLNTEAFF
TRBJ2-7,TRBV6-5,NA,TRBD1,TGTGCCAGCAGACGGACAGGGGCGTCCTACGAGCAGTACTTC,CASRRTGASYEQYF
TRBJ1-3,TRBV7-2,NA,NA,TGTGCCAGCAGCTTAGTGGCGGGGCCGCTGGCTCGAAACACCATATATTTT,CASSLVAGPLARNTIYF
TRBJ1-2,TRBV18,NA,TRBD1,TGTGCCAGCTCACCAGCCGGGACAGACTACTATGGCTACACCTTC,CASSPAGTDYYGYTF
TRBJ2-1,TRBV7-7,NA,NA,TGTGCCAGCAGCCCCCCCGGTCTAGGGAATGAGCAGTTCTTC,CASSPPGLGNEQFF
TRBJ2-3,TRBV19,NA,TRBD2,TGTGCCAGTAGGTTAGCGGGAGCAACAGATACGCAGTATTTT,CASRLAGATDTQYF
TRBJ1-2,TRBV6-1,NA,NA,TGTGCCAGCAGAGGGCCTCCTCTTAACTATGGCTACACCTTC,CASRGPPLNYGYTF
TRBJ2-2,TRBV6-6,NA,NA,TGTGCCAGTGCTGAAATCCGGGAGCTGTTTTTT,CASAEIRELFF
TRBJ1-6,TRBV6-1,NA,NA,TGTGCCAGCACTCCCGGGGGTGGTTCACCCCTCCACTTT,CASTPGGGSPLHF
TRBJ2-1,TRBV19,NA,TRBD2,TGTGCCAGTACCAACCTAGCGGGAGCAGGCAATGAGCAGTTCTTC,CASTNLAGAGNEQFF